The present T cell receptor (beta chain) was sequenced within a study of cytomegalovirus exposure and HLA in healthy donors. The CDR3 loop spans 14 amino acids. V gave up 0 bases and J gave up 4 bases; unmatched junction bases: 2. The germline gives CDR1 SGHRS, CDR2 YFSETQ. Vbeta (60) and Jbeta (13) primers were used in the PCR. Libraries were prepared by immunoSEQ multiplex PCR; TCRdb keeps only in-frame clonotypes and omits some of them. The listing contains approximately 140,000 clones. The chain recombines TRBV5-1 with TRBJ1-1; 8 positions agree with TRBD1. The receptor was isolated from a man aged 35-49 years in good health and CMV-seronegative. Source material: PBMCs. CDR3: CASSLVTGGTEAFF. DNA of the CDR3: TGCGCCAGCAGCTTGGTTACAGGGGGCACTGAAGCTTTCTTT.